These T cell receptor beta chains were read from a single sample in a study of T-cell reconstitution after alpha-beta-depleted transplantation in children. TCRdb re-analysed the PCR reads in MiXCR, keeping a single row per CDR3 protein. Of 550,000 to 600,000 distinct CDR3 sequences in the sample, under 30% were seen once. Source: PBMCs, mostly from graft donor cells, taken 360 days after TCRalphabeta/CD19-depleted stem cell transplant. Source of these receptors: a boy in the first two years of life who had a stem cell transplant for acute myeloid leukemia, so the T cells may come from the graft donor. Both conserved end residues are part of each CDR3. A D gene is named only where the DNA matches it firmly. Size values are once, few and many counts, or a class for expanded clones, and some rows have none.

J gene: TRBJ2-1
V gene: TRBV6-5
clone size: many
D gene: .
CDR3 protein: CASSRRGDYNEQFF
CDR3 DNA: TGTGCCAGCTCCAGGAGGGGCGATTACAATGAGCAGTTCTTC

J gene: TRBJ2-1
V gene: TRBV20-1
clone size: many
D gene: .
CDR3 protein: CSAIREPQAEGEQFF
CDR3 DNA: TGCAGTGCTATCCGGGAGCCCCAAGCCGAAGGTGAGCAGTTCTTC

J gene: TRBJ2-1
V gene: TRBV6-5
clone size: many
D gene: .
CDR3 protein: CASSYPNHEQFF
CDR3 DNA: TGTGCCAGCAGTTACCCTAACCATGAGCAGTTCTTC

J gene: TRBJ1-1
V gene: TRBV29-1
clone size: .
D gene: .
CDR3 protein: CSVDSGSGEAFF
CDR3 DNA: TGCAGCGTTGATAGCGGCTCGGGTGAAGCTTTCTTT

J gene: TRBJ2-7
V gene: TRBV7-2
clone size: .
D gene: TRBD2
CDR3 protein: CASNFGGGARQYF
CDR3 DNA: TGTGCCAGCAACTTTGGCGGGGGGGCTAGGCAGTACTTC

J gene: TRBJ2-1
V gene: TRBV12-3/TRBV12-4
clone size: few
D gene: .
CDR3 protein: CASERANVYNEQFF
CDR3 DNA: TGTGCCAGCGAGAGGGCAAACGTTTACAATGAGCAGTTCTTC

J gene: TRBJ1-3
V gene: TRBV4-2
clone size: .
D gene: .
CDR3 protein: CASSHEDRFLF
CDR3 DNA: TGTGCCAGCAGCCATGAAGACAGGTTTTTGTTT

J gene: TRBJ1-1
V gene: TRBV12-3/TRBV12-4
clone size: .
D gene: TRBD1
CDR3 protein: CASRRQGPNTEAFF
CDR3 DNA: TGTGCCAGCAGACGACAGGGTCCGAACACTGAAGCTTTCTTT

J gene: TRBJ1-1
V gene: TRBV7-2
clone size: many
D gene: .
CDR3 protein: CASSLNGENTEAFF
CDR3 DNA: TGTGCCAGCAGCTTAAATGGAGAGAACACTGAAGCTTTCTTT

J gene: TRBJ1-4
V gene: TRBV4-3
clone size: many
D gene: TRBD1
CDR3 protein: CASSLDRGRQKLFF
CDR3 DNA: TGCGCCAGCAGCTTGGACAGGGGGCGTCAAAAACTGTTTTTT

J gene: TRBJ1-5
V gene: TRBV18
clone size: few
D gene: .
CDR3 protein: CASSRGPIGLGGNQPQHF
CDR3 DNA: TGTGCCAGCTCACGGGGGCCCATCGGCCTAGGGGGCAATCAGCCCCAGCATTTT

J gene: TRBJ2-5
V gene: TRBV6-5
clone size: many
D gene: TRBD1
CDR3 protein: CASSYSGTVLQETQYF
CDR3 DNA: TGTGCCAGCAGTTACTCAGGGACAGTACTCCAAGAGACCCAGTACTTC

J gene: TRBJ1-1
V gene: TRBV19
clone size: .
D gene: .
CDR3 protein: CASSIDWREAFF
CDR3 DNA: TGTGCCAGTAGTATTGACTGGCGGGAAGCTTTCTTT

J gene: TRBJ2-1
V gene: TRBV25-1
clone size: many
D gene: TRBD2
CDR3 protein: CASSELRGANEQFF
CDR3 DNA: TGTGCCAGCAGTGAATTGCGGGGGGCGAATGAGCAGTTCTTC

J gene: TRBJ1-2
V gene: TRBV20-1
clone size: many
D gene: .
CDR3 protein: CSASGQVNYGYTF
CDR3 DNA: TGCAGTGCTAGTGGGCAGGTTAACTATGGCTACACCTTC

J gene: TRBJ2-1
V gene: TRBV13
clone size: few
D gene: .
CDR3 protein: CASSPTRGDEQFF
CDR3 DNA: TGTGCCAGCAGCCCGACACGGGGCGATGAGCAGTTCTTC

J gene: TRBJ2-3
V gene: TRBV11-2
clone size: .
D gene: TRBD2
CDR3 protein: CASSLRFRLAEITDTQYF
CDR3 DNA: TGTGCCAGCAGCTTAAGATTCCGGCTAGCGGAAATCACAGATACGCAGTATTTT

J gene: TRBJ2-5
V gene: TRBV6-5
clone size: many
D gene: TRBD1
CDR3 protein: CASSYPNRGQETQYF
CDR3 DNA: TGTGCCAGCAGTTATCCAAACAGGGGACAAGAGACCCAGTACTTC

J gene: TRBJ2-6
V gene: TRBV29-1
clone size: many
D gene: .
CDR3 protein: CSVEGGDGANVLTF
CDR3 DNA: TGCAGCGTTGAGGGTGGGGATGGGGCCAACGTCCTGACTTTC

J gene: TRBJ2-1
V gene: TRBV24-1
clone size: many
D gene: .
CDR3 protein: CATSDLSGNEQFF
CDR3 DNA: TGTGCCACCAGTGATTTATCCGGGAATGAGCAGTTCTTC

J gene: TRBJ1-2
V gene: TRBV4-1
clone size: few
D gene: .
CDR3 protein: CASSPGASGNYYGYTF
CDR3 DNA: TGCGCCAGCAGCCCGGGGGCGTCAGGCAATTACTATGGCTACACCTTC

J gene: TRBJ1-6
V gene: TRBV6-5
clone size: many
D gene: .
CDR3 protein: CASSRSQGANSPLHF
CDR3 DNA: TGTGCCAGCAGTCGGTCTCAGGGAGCGAATTCACCCCTCCACTTT

J gene: TRBJ1-2
V gene: TRBV10-3
clone size: many
D gene: TRBD1
CDR3 protein: CAINPGQAYYGYTF
CDR3 DNA: TGTGCCATCAATCCTGGACAGGCATACTATGGCTACACCTTC

J gene: TRBJ2-5
V gene: TRBV20-1
clone size: .
D gene: .
CDR3 protein: CGARDPYRGQETQYF
CDR3 DNA: TGCGGTGCTAGAGATCCTTACCGGGGGCAAGAGACCCAGTACTTC

J gene: TRBJ2-3
V gene: TRBV24-1
clone size: .
D gene: .
CDR3 protein: CATSEDVSTDTQYF
CDR3 DNA: TGTGCCACCAGTGAGGACGTGAGCACAGATACGCAGTATTTT

J gene: TRBJ2-5
V gene: TRBV20-1
clone size: .
D gene: TRBD2
CDR3 protein: CSALPLRGGIETQYF
CDR3 DNA: TGCAGTGCTCTCCCTTTGCGGGGGGGTATAGAGACCCAGTACTTC

J gene: TRBJ2-7
V gene: TRBV20-1
clone size: few
D gene: TRBD1
CDR3 protein: CSARDHRTGDYEQYF
CDR3 DNA: TGCAGTGCTAGAGATCATAGGACAGGGGACTACGAGCAGTACTTC

J gene: TRBJ1-4
V gene: TRBV6-1
clone size: .
D gene: TRBD1
CDR3 protein: CASSRGQGRYEKLFF
CDR3 DNA: TGTGCCAGCAGTCGCGGACAGGGCAGATATGAAAAACTGTTTTTT

J gene: TRBJ1-6
V gene: TRBV12-3/TRBV12-4
clone size: few
D gene: TRBD1
CDR3 protein: CASRKGEGANSPLHF
CDR3 DNA: TGTGCCAGCAGGAAAGGGGAGGGGGCTAATTCACCCCTCCACTTT

J gene: TRBJ1-1
V gene: TRBV5-1
clone size: many
D gene: .
CDR3 protein: CASSLDSMNTEAFF
CDR3 DNA: TGCGCCAGCAGCCTCGACAGCATGAACACTGAAGCTTTCTTT

J gene: TRBJ2-1
V gene: TRBV7-9
clone size: .
D gene: .
CDR3 protein: CASSSGGHAEQFF
CDR3 DNA: TGTGCCAGCAGCTCCGGGGGGCACGCCGAGCAGTTCTTC

J gene: TRBJ2-7
V gene: TRBV7-2
clone size: .
D gene: .
CDR3 protein: CASSLEGTEYLHEQYF
CDR3 DNA: TGTGCCAGCAGCTTAGAAGGAACAGAATACCTACACGAGCAGTACTTC

J gene: TRBJ1-4
V gene: TRBV20-1
clone size: .
D gene: TRBD1
CDR3 protein: CSAVQGVDEKLFF
CDR3 DNA: TGCAGTGCTGTTCAGGGGGTCGACGAAAAACTGTTTTTT

J gene: TRBJ1-1
V gene: TRBV5-1
clone size: .
D gene: TRBD1
CDR3 protein: CASSLPTGVNTEAFF
CDR3 DNA: TGCGCCAGCAGCTTGCCGACAGGGGTTAACACTGAAGCTTTCTTT

J gene: TRBJ2-6
V gene: TRBV7-2
clone size: many
D gene: .
CDR3 protein: CASTIGYEPNVLTF
CDR3 DNA: TGTGCCAGCACTATAGGGTATGAGCCCAACGTCCTGACTTTC

J gene: TRBJ2-3
V gene: TRBV20-1
clone size: .
D gene: TRBD2
CDR3 protein: CSSSGFTDTQYF
CDR3 DNA: TGCAGCTCTAGCGGGTTCACAGATACGCAGTATTTT

J gene: TRBJ2-3
V gene: TRBV3-1
clone size: many
D gene: .
CDR3 protein: CASSPLGDPSDTQYF
CDR3 DNA: TGTGCCAGCAGCCCCCTGGGGGACCCCTCGGATACGCAGTATTTT

J gene: TRBJ1-2
V gene: TRBV6-1
clone size: .
D gene: .
CDR3 protein: CASRKGSGYGYTF
CDR3 DNA: TGTGCCAGCAGGAAGGGCAGCGGCTATGGCTACACCTTC

J gene: TRBJ2-3
V gene: TRBV15
clone size: many
D gene: .
CDR3 protein: CATSRGRGDTQYF
CDR3 DNA: TGTGCCACCAGCAGAGGTCGGGGAGATACGCAGTATTTT

J gene: TRBJ2-1
V gene: TRBV28
clone size: once
D gene: TRBD2
CDR3 protein: CASRLAVSYNEQFF
CDR3 DNA: TGTGCCAGCAGACTAGCGGTCTCCTACAATGAGCAGTTCTTC

J gene: TRBJ2-7
V gene: TRBV7-2
clone size: few
D gene: TRBD2
CDR3 protein: CASSLGLAAYEQYF
CDR3 DNA: TGTGCCAGCAGCTTAGGGCTAGCGGCCTACGAGCAGTACTTC

J gene: TRBJ2-3
V gene: TRBV15
clone size: many
D gene: .
CDR3 protein: CATSNAGSTDTQYF
CDR3 DNA: TGTGCCACCAGCAACGCGGGGAGCACAGATACGCAGTATTTT

J gene: TRBJ1-1
V gene: TRBV5-5
clone size: few
D gene: .
CDR3 protein: CASSLWLTGSVGTEAFF
CDR3 DNA: TGTGCCAGCAGCTTGTGGTTGACTGGTAGTGTGGGCACTGAAGCTTTCTTT

J gene: TRBJ2-7
V gene: TRBV10-3
clone size: .
D gene: .
CDR3 protein: CATQMDVQGPYEQYF
CDR3 DNA: TGTGCCACCCAAATGGACGTCCAAGGGCCCTACGAGCAGTACTTC

J gene: TRBJ2-7
V gene: TRBV12-3/TRBV12-4
clone size: many
D gene: .
CDR3 protein: CASTAGGEQYF
CDR3 DNA: TGTGCCAGCACCGCCGGGGGCGAGCAGTACTTC

J gene: TRBJ1-1
V gene: TRBV5-5
clone size: .
D gene: .
CDR3 protein: CASSLHGAMNTEAFF
CDR3 DNA: TGTGCCAGCAGCTTGCATGGGGCCATGAACACTGAAGCTTTCTTT

J gene: TRBJ2-1
V gene: TRBV27
clone size: .
D gene: TRBD1
CDR3 protein: CASSFRFMTGFEQFF
CDR3 DNA: TGTGCCAGCAGTTTTAGGTTCATGACAGGGTTTGAGCAGTTCTTC

J gene: TRBJ2-2
V gene: TRBV12-3/TRBV12-4
clone size: .
D gene: .
CDR3 protein: CASRSPGLDTGELFF
CDR3 DNA: TGTGCCAGCAGGTCCCCCGGACTGGACACCGGGGAGCTGTTTTTT

J gene: TRBJ1-1
V gene: TRBV27
clone size: many
D gene: .
CDR3 protein: CASTMGTEAFF
CDR3 DNA: TGTGCCAGCACGATGGGCACTGAAGCTTTCTTT